The present T cell receptor (beta chain) was sequenced within a study of cytomegalovirus exposure and HLA in healthy donors. Some clones are missing from TCRdb's copy, which holds only in-frame ones; the method was immunoSEQ multiplex PCR. This sample carries tens of thousands of clones, 85% to 95% of them seen once, and the ten largest clones take more than 6.5%. The source is a woman aged 18-29 years in good health and CMV-seropositive. The sequencing input was PBMCs.

CDR3 protein: CASSLVEGKLFF. CDR3 DNA sequence: TGTGCCAGCAGTTTGGTGGAGGGAAAACTGTTTTTT. This chain joins TRBV28 and TRBJ1-4; no clear D. The CDR3 extends over 12 amino acids. V shed 3 bases and J shed 10 bases, with 9 bases lying between them. Germline values: CDR1 MDHEN, CDR2 SYDVKM. Together with reference TRBV28 and TRBJ1-4, the CDR3 gives the full variable domain: DVKVTQSSRYLVKRTGEKVFLECVQDMDHENMFWYRQDPGLGLRLIYFSYDVKMKEKGDIPEGYSVSREKKERFSLILESASTNQTSMYLCASSLVEGKLFFGSGTQLSVL.